Below are 30 T cell receptor beta chains sequenced from a single sample in a study of CD8+CD57+ T cells in acquired aplastic anemia. Genomic DNA templated the TCR beta VDJ and CDR3 profiling. TCRdb reprocessed the reads via MiXCR and lists one record per CDR3 protein. The sample holds fewer than 250,000 distinct CDR3 sequences, approximately 50% seen once. Patients picked for sequencing had shown CD8+CD57+ cell expansion detected by flow cytometry. The sequencing sample was made of sorted CD4+, CD8+, or CD8+CD57+ T cells (not recorded which) from PBMCs. The receptor source for this set is a human donor with aplastic anemia.

As for this clonotype: This sequence may be a read error, since a much larger clone differs from it by one base. The chain recombines TRBV10-3 with TRBJ2-5, with D perhaps matching TRBD1 (5 bases). From germline, CDR1 is ENHRY and CDR2 SYGVKD. The CDR3 length is 14 residues. The V and J ends lost 6 bases and 0 bases respectively, with 11 bases between them. CDR3 DNA sequence: TGTGCCATCAGCCTAACAGGATACCAAGAGACCCAGTACTTC. Residues: CAISLTGYQETQYF.

The chain carries TRBV20-1 and TRBJ1-6, with no clear D. The germline V gene encodes CDR1 DFQATT and CDR2 SNEGSKA (reference sequence). V was cut by 2 bases and J by 9 bases, with 17 bases left in between. The CDR3 contains 15 residues. The CDR3 spells CSARKAQPIPSPLHF. The CDR3, as DNA: TGCAGTGCTAGAAAGGCACAGCCTATACCTTCACCCCTCCACTTT.

This clonotype came up many times. V usage is TRBV2 and J usage is TRBJ2-7; TRBD2 aligns across 12 bases. Germline CDR1 reads SNHLY; CDR2 reads FYNNEI. There are 15 residues in the CDR3. With V trimmed by 10 bases and J by 3 bases, 10 bases remained unmatched. CDR3: CAIVTSGGLVYEQYF. DNA for the CDR3: TGTGCCATCGTGACTAGCGGGGGATTGGTCTACGAGCAGTACTTC.

This clonotype has at least ten counts. This chain uses TRBV20-1 with TRBJ1-1; D not resolved. Trimming left V 0 bases short and J 2 bases short, with 10 bases between. From germline, CDR1 is DFQATT and CDR2 SNEGSKA (reference sequence). There are 14 residues in the CDR3. This CDR3 reads CSARDYKENTEAFF. As DNA, the CDR3 is TGCAGTGCTAGAGATTATAAGGAAAACACTGAAGCTTTCTTT.

This clonotype was found many times. The CDR3 spells CASSLSGITNEQYF. The CDR3 DNA is TGTGCCAGCAGTTTATCCGGGATCACCAACGAGCAGTACTTC. The J gene is TRBJ2-7, the V gene TRBV28; TRBD2 might be the D (5 bases). V lost 1 base to trimming and J lost 5 bases, with 12 bases between them. Germline CDR1 is MDHEN and CDR2 is SYDVKM. This CDR3 region has 14 residues.

The chain joins TRBV7-9 to TRBJ1-6; D gene unclear. V was clipped by 1 base and J by 0 bases, with 10 bases between them. This CDR3 contains 17 residues. Germline V gives CDR1 SEHNR, CDR2 FQNEAQ (reference sequence). This CDR3 is CASSLGVAGSYNSPLHF. DNA for the CDR3: TGTGCCAGCAGCTTAGGAGTAGCAGGCTCCTATAATTCACCCCTCCACTTT.

This clonotype was seen at least ten times. J is TRBJ2-1 and V is TRBV7-9, with 8 nucleotides matching TRBD2. Germline-derived CDR1 and CDR2 are SEHNR and FQNEAQ (reference sequence). V shed 4 bases, J shed 3 bases, and the junction held 5 bases outside the gene matches. The CDR3 runs 15 residues. The CDR3 spells CASSSTSADYNEQFF. The CDR3 bases are TGTGCCAGCAGCTCGACTAGCGCGGACTACAATGAGCAGTTCTTC.

Ten or more counts support this clonotype. V usage is TRBV4-2 and J usage is TRBJ2-6, with D perhaps TRBD1 (6 bases). Trimming removed 0 bases from V and 1 base from J, with 7 bases in between. The CDR3 contains 16 residues. The germline V gene encodes CDR1 LGHNA and CDR2 YNFKEQ. The CDR3 DNA reads as TGTGCCAGCAGCCAAGATACAGGGTCTGGGGCCAACGTCCTGACTTTC. It codes for CASSQDTGSGANVLTF.

V is TRBV29-1 and J is TRBJ1-6; 8 nucleotides match TRBD1. V gave up 8 bases and J gave up 7 bases; unmatched junction bases: 7. Germline assignment: CDR1 SQVTM and CDR2 ANQGSEA. The CDR3 length is 13 residues. CDR3 nucleotides: TGCAGCACCGGACAGGGTGAAAATTCACCCCTCCACTTT. Translating gives CSTGQGENSPLHF. The whole variable domain, remainder taken from reference TRBV29-1 and TRBJ1-6, is SAVISQKPSRDICQRGTSLTIQCQVDSQVTMMFWYRQQPGQSLTLIATANQGSEATYESGFVIDKFPISRPNLTFSTLTVSNMSPEDSSIYLCSTGQGENSPLHFGNGTRLTVT.

This clonotype has a handful of counts. The chain carries TRBV25-1 and TRBJ2-1; D may be TRBD1 (6 bases). The CDR3 is 17 residues long. CDR1 and CDR2 from the germline V gene are MGHDK and SYGVNS. CDR3 loop: CPLWDWTVPEQYNEQFF. CDR3 DNA sequence: TGTCCGCTTTGGGATTGGACAGTACCCGAGCAGTACAATGAGCAGTTCTTC.

This clonotype was counted many times. The chain has TRBV7-6 and TRBJ2-1, with 8 bases that match TRBD2. CDR1 SGHVS and CDR2 FNYEAQ come from the germline V gene. The V and J ends lost 0 bases and 4 bases, in that order; junction bases with no gene match: 8. The CDR3 is 17 residues long. The CDR3 sequence is CASSLAGHGGGYNEQFF. DNA of the CDR3: TGTGCCAGCAGCTTAGCAGGCCACGGGGGGGGGTACAATGAGCAGTTCTTC.

V is TRBV9 and J is TRBJ2-3; D is unresolved. Germline CDR1 SGDLS, CDR2 YYNGEE. Trimming cost V 3 bases and J 7 bases, with 12 bases left between them. The CDR3 covers 13 residues. CDR3 nucleotides: TGTGCCAGCAGCGACTTTGGCCCAAATACGCAGTATTTT. Translation: CASSDFGPNTQYF.

This clonotype was recorded at least ten times. The chain carries TRBV5-6 and TRBJ2-7, with 7 positions matching TRBD1. The CDR3 is 15 amino acids. V shed 3 bases, J shed 0 bases, and the junction held 6 bases outside the gene matches. Germline CDR1 reads SGHDT; CDR2 reads YYEEEE. CDR3 sequence (DNA): TGTGCCAGCAGCTACGACAGGGCGAGCTCCTACGAGCAGTACTTC. It specifies CASSYDRASSYEQYF.

The rearrangement links TRBV10-3 to TRBJ2-7, with a possible D match to TRBD1 (7 bases). Germline assignment: CDR1 ENHRY and CDR2 SYGVKD. This CDR3 region has 14 residues. The V and J ends lost 10 bases and 7 bases respectively, with 23 bases between them. The CDR3 sequence is CATTGLEGAREQYF. The CDR3 bases are TGTGCCACCACGGGGCTGGAGGGGGCGAGGGAGCAGTACTTC.

To note about this clonotype: The junction differs from germline at one of its ends, possibly a read error. The CDR3 DNA reads as TGTGCCAGCAGTTTTTCCGCGGGAGATCATTACAATGAGCAGATCTTC. It specifies CASSFSAGDHYNEQIF. This rearrangement joins TRBV19 to TRBJ2-1; 7 nucleotides match TRBD2. The CDR3 length is 16 residues. Germline CDR1 and CDR2: LNHDA and SQIVND (reference sequence). The full variable domain, completed using reference TRBV19 and TRBJ2-1, is DGGITQSPKYLFRKEGQNVTLSCEQNLNHDAMYWYRQDPGQGLRLIYYSQIVNDFQKGDIAEGYSVSREKKESFPLTVTSAQKNPTAFYLCASSFSAGDHYNEQIFGPGTRLTVL.

Worth noting for this clonotype: Since the CDR3 does not end with the conserved phenylalanine or tryptophan, this likely comes from a read error. The chain links TRBV20-1 to TRBJ1-3, with D possibly TRBD1 on 6 matching bases. Trimming removed 8 bases from V and 3 bases from J, with 20 bases in between. This CDR3 is 15 amino acids long. Germline lookup yields CDR1 DFQATT and CDR2 SNEGSKA (reference sequence). The CDR3 DNA reads as TGCAGTACTGTTAGAACAGGGTCGGGTGGAAACACCATATATCTT. Amino acid sequence: CSTVRTGSGGNTIYL.

The rearrangement joins TRBV5-1 to TRBJ1-1; D possibly corresponds to TRBD1 (5 bases). Germline V gene data show CDR1 as SGHRS and CDR2 as YFSETQ. This CDR3 contains 13 residues. Trimming shortened V by 1 base and J by 2 bases, and 6 bases separated the two germline ends. The CDR3 here is CASSLWTNTEAFF. The CDR3 DNA is TGCGCCAGCAGCTTGTGGACAAACACTGAAGCTTTCTTT.

The CDR3 region is CSASQGTGTQPQHF. The CDR3 DNA is TGCAGTGCTAGTCAAGGGACAGGGACTCAGCCCCAGCATTTT. This chain joins TRBV20-1 and TRBJ1-5; 9 bases fit TRBD1. The CDR3 extends over 14 amino acids. Per the germline V gene, CDR1 is DFQATT and CDR2 is SNEGSKA (reference sequence). V shed 3 bases, J shed 6 bases, and the junction held 6 bases outside the gene matches.

The chain recombines TRBV24-1 with TRBJ2-3; D not resolved. The length of the CDR3 is 17 residues. Trimming stripped 6 bases from V and 2 bases from J, with 20 bases between. CDR1 is KGHDR, CDR2 SFDVKD, per germline. DNA of the CDR3: TGTGCCACCAGTTCCTCCGAAGGGCTATCGCACACAGATACGCAGTATTTT. Protein sequence: CATSSSEGLSHTDTQYF.

This clonotype came up many times. The V call is TRBV7-9, the J call TRBJ2-5; 7 nucleotides align to TRBD1. The CDR3 is made up of 14 amino acids. Germline lookup yields CDR1 SEHNR and CDR2 FQNEAQ (reference sequence). After removal of 5 bases from V and 1 base from J, the junction contained 4 bases not matched to a gene. The CDR3 nucleotides are TGTGCCAGCAGCGAGGGACAGTCCCAAGAGACCCAGTACTTC. Amino acids: CASSEGQSQETQYF.

The chain employs TRBV7-9 and TRBJ2-5; D is undetermined. Germline CDR1 reads SEHNR; CDR2 reads FQNEAQ (reference sequence). Trimming stripped 1 base from V and 1 base from J, with 25 bases between. The CDR3 length is 20 residues. The CDR3 spells CASSLVSVSTPWRTQETQYF. The CDR3 bases are TGTGCCAGCAGCTTAGTTTCGGTATCAACCCCGTGGCGGACCCAAGAGACCCAGTACTTC. Drawing the rest from reference TRBV7-9 and TRBJ2-5, the complete variable domain is DTGVSQNPRHKITKRGQNVTFRCDPISEHNRLYWYRQTLGQGPEFLTYFQNEAQLEKSRLLSDRFSAERPKGSFSTLEIQRTEQGDSAMYLCASSLVSVSTPWRTQETQYFGPGTRLLVL.

The gene calls are TRBV20-1 and TRBJ1-1, with D unclear. The germline gives CDR1 DFQATT, CDR2 SNEGSKA (reference sequence). The CDR3 loop spans 10 amino acids. Between the trimmed V and J ends, which lost 6 bases and 11 bases, there was a span of 13 bases. In DNA form, the CDR3 reads TGCAGTGCAAACTTAAACGGGGCTTTCTTT. This translates into CSANLNGAFF.

This clonotype was detected many times. The chain joins TRBV5-1 to TRBJ2-5; D unresolved. Germline V gives CDR1 SGHRS, CDR2 YFSETQ. The CDR3 has 15 amino acids. Trimming stripped 7 bases from V and 5 bases from J, with 21 bases between. As DNA, the CDR3 is TGCGCCAGCGCCGCTGAGGTTACGACATTTGAGACCCAGTACTTC. This encodes CASAAEVTTFETQYF.

The chain couples TRBV20-1 to TRBJ2-7, with 13 positions matching TRBD2. CDR3 length equals 15 residues. The germline V gene encodes CDR1 DFQATT and CDR2 SNEGSKA (reference sequence). CDR3 loop: CNAKGTSGNLYEQYF. CDR3 in DNA: TGCAATGCCAAAGGGACTAGCGGGAACCTCTACGAGCAGTACTTC.

This clonotype was picked up one time. The chain carries TRBV29-1 and TRBJ2-5, with D unclear. Trimming took off 5 bases at V and 5 bases at J, with 6 bases between the two ends. The germline V gene encodes CDR1 SQVTM and CDR2 ANQGSEA. CDR3 size: 10 residues. CDR3 sequence reads: CSVTVETQYF. Here the CDR3 DNA reads TGCAGCGTTACGGTCGAGACCCAGTACTTC.

This clonotype was detected many times. This sequence joins TRBV19 and TRBJ1-1; D unclear. V was cut by 9 bases and J by 0 bases, with 14 bases left in between. Germline CDR1 LNHDA, CDR2 SQIVND (reference sequence). CDR3 length: 14 residues. In DNA, the CDR3 is TGTGCCAGCTCCCGAGGGCGCGTGAACACTGAAGCTTTCTTT. It is translated as CASSRGRVNTEAFF.

Ten or more counts support this clonotype. The rearrangement links TRBV27 to TRBJ2-1; possibly TRBD2 for D (6 bases). CDR3 length: 13 residues. The V gene's germline CDR1 is MNHEY and CDR2 SMNVEV (reference sequence). Trimming pared 5 bases from V and 7 bases from J, leaving 12 bases between. For the CDR3, the DNA is TGTGCCAGCAGTCACGGCCTAGCGAATGAGCAGTTCTTC. It codes for CASSHGLANEQFF.

The chain combines TRBV29-1 with TRBJ2-2, with a tentative D call TRBD1 (5 bases). The CDR3 loop spans 15 amino acids. The V and J ends lost 6 bases and 2 bases respectively, with 16 bases between them. The germline gives CDR1 SQVTM, CDR2 ANQGSEA. CDR3 sequence reads: CSVADSSGNTGELFF. CDR3 in DNA: TGCAGCGTCGCCGACAGCTCTGGAAACACCGGGGAGCTGTTTTTT.

This clonotype appeared a few times. The V call is TRBV2, the J call TRBJ2-2; either TRBD1 or TRBD2 may supply D (5 bases each). Germline CDR1 and CDR2: SNHLY and FYNNEI. V was trimmed by 7 bases and J by 6 bases, leaving 12 bases between them. CDR3 length equals 13 residues. CDR3 nucleotides: TGTGCCAGCACTGGGGGAAGGTCCGGGGAGCTGTTTTTT. It codes for CASTGGRSGELFF.

The DNA for the CDR3 is TGCGCCAGCAGCTTGGGGCAGGGACATCCCCCCTACGAGCAGTACTTC. Amino acid sequence: CASSLGQGHPPYEQYF. The V gene is TRBV5-1, the J gene TRBJ2-7, with D perhaps TRBD1 (6 bases). V dropped 0 bases and J dropped 2 bases, with 15 bases sitting between them. The CDR3 spans 16 residues. Germline values: CDR1 SGHRS, CDR2 YFSETQ.